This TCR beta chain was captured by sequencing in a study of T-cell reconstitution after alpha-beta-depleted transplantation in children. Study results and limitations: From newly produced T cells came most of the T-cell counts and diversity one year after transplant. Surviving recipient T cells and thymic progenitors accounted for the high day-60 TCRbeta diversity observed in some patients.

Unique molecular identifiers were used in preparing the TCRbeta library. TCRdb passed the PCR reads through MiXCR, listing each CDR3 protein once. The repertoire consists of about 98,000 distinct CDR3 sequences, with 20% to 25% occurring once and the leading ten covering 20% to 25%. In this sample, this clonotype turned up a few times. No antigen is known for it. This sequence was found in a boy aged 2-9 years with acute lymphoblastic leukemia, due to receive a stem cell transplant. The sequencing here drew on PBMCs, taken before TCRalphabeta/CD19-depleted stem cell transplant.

CDR3 in amino acids: CASSSGRLWQETQYF. The DNA for the CDR3 is TGTGCCAGCAGCTCCGGCAGGCTCTGGCAAGAGACCCAGTACTTC. This sequence joins TRBV7-7 and TRBJ2-5; D call uncertain. The CDR3 extends over 15 amino acids. V was pared by 4 bases and J by 2 bases, with 14 bases between. The germline V gene encodes CDR1 SSHAT and CDR2 FNYEAQ (reference sequence).